What follows describes a single TCR beta chain. Its antigen is unidentified. This sample stems from a study of response to subunit inactivated influenza vaccine. Study conclusions and caveats: Each seasonal influenza vaccination, the authors suggested, recruits few new T cells.

MiXCR, applied by TCRdb to the RT-PCR reads, yields one record per CDR3 protein. The table includes roughly 780,000 distinct CDR3 sequences, around a sixth detected once. The CDR3 is 15 residues long. Trimming took off 0 bases at V and 3 bases at J, with 12 bases between the two ends. Germline CDR1 SGHVS, CDR2 FQNEAQ. This material consisted of PBMCs from blood, taken less than 6 days after vaccination. The V gene is TRBV7-8, the J gene TRBJ2-7, with D unclear. The clonotype comes from a man in his fifties who received an inactivated influenza vaccine. CDR3 region: CASSLALASFYEQYF. Written as DNA, the CDR3 is TGTGCCAGCAGCTTAGCTCTCGCTAGTTTCTACGAGCAGTACTTC.